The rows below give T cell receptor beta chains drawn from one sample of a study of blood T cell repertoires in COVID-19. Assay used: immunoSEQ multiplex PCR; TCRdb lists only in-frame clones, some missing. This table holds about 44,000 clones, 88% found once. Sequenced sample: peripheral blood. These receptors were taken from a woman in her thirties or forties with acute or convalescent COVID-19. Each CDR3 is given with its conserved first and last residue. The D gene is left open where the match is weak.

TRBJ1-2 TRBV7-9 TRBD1 TGTGCCAGCAGCCCGGGGACAGGGGGAAACTATGGCTACACCTTC CASSPGTGGNYGYTF
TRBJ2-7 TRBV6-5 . TGTGCCAGCAGTTACTCCTGGGGCAGGAGGGTCCAGGAGCAGTACTTC CASSYSWGRRVQEQYF
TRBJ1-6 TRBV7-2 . TGTGCCAGCAGCGGAGGGTGGGTATATTCACCCCTCCACTTT CASSGGWVYSPLHF
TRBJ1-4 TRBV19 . TGTGCCAGTAGTACCCGCCCGTCGAGTGAAAAACTGTTTTTT CASSTRPSSEKLFF
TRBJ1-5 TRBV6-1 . TGTGCCAGCAGTGATTCAGGGATCAACAATCAGCCCCAGCATTTT CASSDSGINNQPQHF
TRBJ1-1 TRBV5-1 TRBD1 TGCGCCAGCACCTGGGGGGGTCCCGGGACAGGGGAGGGCTCTGAAGCTTTCTTT CASTWGGPGTGEGSEAFF
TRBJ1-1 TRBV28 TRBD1 TGTGCCAGCAGTGGGAGGGACAGGGAGTCTGAAGCTTTCTTT CASSGRDRESEAFF
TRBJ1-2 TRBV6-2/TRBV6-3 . TGTGCCAGCAGTTATTTCCCCTCGACAGCAGACTATGGCTACACCTTC CASSYFPSTADYGYTF
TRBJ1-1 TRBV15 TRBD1 TGTGCCACCAGCAGAGGAGGAACAGGGGGCATGGCGGGTGAAGCTTTCTTT CATSRGGTGGMAGEAFF
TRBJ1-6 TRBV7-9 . TGTGCCAGCAGCCCGGGGAATAATTCACCCCTCCACTTT CASSPGNNSPLHF
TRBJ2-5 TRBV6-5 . TGTGCCAGCAGAGGGGAAGTCGGGACCCAGTACTTC CASRGEVGTQYF
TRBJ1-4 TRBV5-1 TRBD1 TGCGCCAGCAGCGTACAGGGGGGGATAGAAGAAAAACTGTTTTTT CASSVQGGIEEKLFF
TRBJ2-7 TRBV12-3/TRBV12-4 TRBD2 TGTGCCAGCAGTTTAAGCGGGGGGGGCGAGCAGTACTTC CASSLSGGGEQYF
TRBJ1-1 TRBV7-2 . TGTGCCAGCAGCCGCAGGGGATTGGACACTGAAGCTTTCTTT CASSRRGLDTEAFF
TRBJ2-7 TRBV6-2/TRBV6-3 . TGTGCCAGCAGTTACTCAGGCAGGGCCTACGAGCAGTACTTC CASSYSGRAYEQYF
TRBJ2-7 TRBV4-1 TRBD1 TGCGCCAGCAGCCTTCAGCCTCAGGGGACAGCCTTCTACGAGCAGTACTTC CASSLQPQGTAFYEQYF
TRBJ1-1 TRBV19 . TGTGCCAGTAGTATAGGAGGAGCTGAAGCTTTCTTT CASSIGGAEAFF
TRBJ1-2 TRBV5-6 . TGTGCCAGCAGCGGCGACAGGCCTGGCTACACCTTC CASSGDRPGYTF
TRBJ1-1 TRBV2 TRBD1 TGTGCCAGCAGTGGACAGGGGATCACTGAAGCTTTCTTT CASSGQGITEAFF
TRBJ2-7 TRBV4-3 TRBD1 TGCGCCAGCAGCCATGAACGGACAGGGCGGGGCGAGCAGTACTTC CASSHERTGRGEQYF
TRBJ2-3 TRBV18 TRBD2 TGTGCCAGCTCACCAGTAAGCGGGGGTTCGGGAGATACGCAGTATTTT CASSPVSGGSGDTQYF
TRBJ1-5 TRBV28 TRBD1 TGTGCCAGCAGTTCATCAACAGGGGACAACCTCAATCAGCCCCAGCATTTT CASSSSTGDNLNQPQHF